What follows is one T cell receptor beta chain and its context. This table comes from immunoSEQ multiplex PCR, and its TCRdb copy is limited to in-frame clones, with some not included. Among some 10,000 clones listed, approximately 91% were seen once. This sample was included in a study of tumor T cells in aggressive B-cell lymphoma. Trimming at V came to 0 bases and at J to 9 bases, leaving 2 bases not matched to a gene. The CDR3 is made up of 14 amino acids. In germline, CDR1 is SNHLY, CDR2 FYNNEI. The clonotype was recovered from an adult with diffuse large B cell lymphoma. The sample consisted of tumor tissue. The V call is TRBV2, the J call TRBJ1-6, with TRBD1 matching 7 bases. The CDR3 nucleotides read TGTGCCAGCAGTGAAGCAGGGGGCAGTTCACCCCTCCACTTT. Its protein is CASSEAGGSSPLHF.